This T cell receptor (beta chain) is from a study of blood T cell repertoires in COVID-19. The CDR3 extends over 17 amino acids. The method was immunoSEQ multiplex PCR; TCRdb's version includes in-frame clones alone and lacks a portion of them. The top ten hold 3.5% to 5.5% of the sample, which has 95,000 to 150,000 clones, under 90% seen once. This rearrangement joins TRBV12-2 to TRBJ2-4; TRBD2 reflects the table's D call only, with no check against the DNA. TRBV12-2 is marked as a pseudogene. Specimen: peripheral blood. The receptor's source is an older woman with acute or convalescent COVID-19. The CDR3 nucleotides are TGTGCAAGTCGCTTCCTACTAGCGGGGTTAGCCAAAAACATTCAGTACTTC. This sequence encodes CASRFLLAGLAKNIQYF.